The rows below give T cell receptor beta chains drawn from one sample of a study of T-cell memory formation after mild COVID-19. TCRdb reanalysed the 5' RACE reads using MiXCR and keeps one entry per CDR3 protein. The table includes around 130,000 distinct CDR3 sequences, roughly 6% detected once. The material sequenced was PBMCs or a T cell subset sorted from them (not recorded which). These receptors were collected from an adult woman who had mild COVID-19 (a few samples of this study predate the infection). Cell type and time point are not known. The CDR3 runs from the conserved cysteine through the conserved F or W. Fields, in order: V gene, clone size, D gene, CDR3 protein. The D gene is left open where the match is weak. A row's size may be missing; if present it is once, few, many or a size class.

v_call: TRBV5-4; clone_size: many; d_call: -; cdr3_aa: CASSSDWGLSPNTEAFF
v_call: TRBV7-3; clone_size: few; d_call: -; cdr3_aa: CASSPGDTANTGELFF
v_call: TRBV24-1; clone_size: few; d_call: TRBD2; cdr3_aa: CATSDYGSGISGTTQYF
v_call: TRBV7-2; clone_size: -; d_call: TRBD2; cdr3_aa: CASSAGTSGSTQFF
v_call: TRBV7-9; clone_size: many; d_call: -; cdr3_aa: CASSLKGSDTEAFF
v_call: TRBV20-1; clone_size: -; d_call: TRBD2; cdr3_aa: CSARTSGRADTQYF
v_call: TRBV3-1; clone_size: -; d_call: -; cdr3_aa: CASSLQRAEEAGTDTQYF
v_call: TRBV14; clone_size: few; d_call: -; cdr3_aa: CASSQSRWEGEFF
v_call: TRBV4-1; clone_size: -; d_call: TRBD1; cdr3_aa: CASSQVGRGQGTEAFF
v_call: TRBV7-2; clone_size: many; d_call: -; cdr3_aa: CASSLEHGLNYGYTF
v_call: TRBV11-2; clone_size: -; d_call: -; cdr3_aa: CASSLGQGMMNTEAFF
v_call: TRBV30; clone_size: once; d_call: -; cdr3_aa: CAWFPGSAPYGAQYF
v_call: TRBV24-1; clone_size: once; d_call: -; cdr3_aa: CATSGSVYNEQFF
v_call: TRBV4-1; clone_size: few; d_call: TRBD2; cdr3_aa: CASSQLGLAGETQYF
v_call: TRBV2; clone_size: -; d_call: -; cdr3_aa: CASRLSHTQYF
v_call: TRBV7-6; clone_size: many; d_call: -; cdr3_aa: CASSPRSETQYF
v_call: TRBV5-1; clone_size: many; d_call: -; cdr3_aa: CASSWDRRLALQYF
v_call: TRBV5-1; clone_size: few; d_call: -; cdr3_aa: CASRTATTQETQYF
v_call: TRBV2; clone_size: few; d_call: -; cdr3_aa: CASSMTEVTEAFF
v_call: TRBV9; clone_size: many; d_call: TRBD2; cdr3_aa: CASSVDSGIVDTQYF
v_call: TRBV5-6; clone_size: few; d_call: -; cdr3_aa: CASSFGHFSGNTIYF
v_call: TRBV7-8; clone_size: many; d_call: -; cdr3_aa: CASSLDGGLEAFF
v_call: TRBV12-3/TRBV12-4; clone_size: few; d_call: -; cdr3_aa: CVIGALDYNEQFF
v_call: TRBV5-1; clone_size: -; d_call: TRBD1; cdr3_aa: CASSSAGQGRDTQYF
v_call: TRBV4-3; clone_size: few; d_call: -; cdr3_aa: CASSQDPSSYNSPLHF
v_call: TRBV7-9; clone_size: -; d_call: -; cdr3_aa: CASSIGSSYNEQFF
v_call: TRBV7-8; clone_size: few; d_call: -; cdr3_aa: CASSSQGGTGGGTLHF
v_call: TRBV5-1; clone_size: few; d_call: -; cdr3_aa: CASSLAGGGLRTDTQYF
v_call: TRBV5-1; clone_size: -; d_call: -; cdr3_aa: CASSPWTTRDSPLHF
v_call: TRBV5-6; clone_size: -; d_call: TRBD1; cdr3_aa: CASSLAGTASPDTQYF
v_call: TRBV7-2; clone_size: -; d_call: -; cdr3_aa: CASSLATGREFF
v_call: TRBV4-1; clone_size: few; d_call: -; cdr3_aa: CASSQDATVSNQPQHF
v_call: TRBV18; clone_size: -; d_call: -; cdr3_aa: CASSQQGDNEKLFF
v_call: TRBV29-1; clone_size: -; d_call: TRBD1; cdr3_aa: CSVEARQGARQPQHF
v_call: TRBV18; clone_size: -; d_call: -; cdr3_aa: CASSPPTSAYEQYF
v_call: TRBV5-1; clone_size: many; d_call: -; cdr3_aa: CASSLDGGGNQPQHF
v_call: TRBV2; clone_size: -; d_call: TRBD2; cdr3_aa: CASSPGTSAYQETQYF
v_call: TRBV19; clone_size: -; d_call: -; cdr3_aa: CASSNEGNYEQYF
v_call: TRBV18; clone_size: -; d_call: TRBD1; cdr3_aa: CASSPRQGGANVLTF
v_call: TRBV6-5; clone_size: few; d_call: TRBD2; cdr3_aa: CASSYHGGGTDTQYF
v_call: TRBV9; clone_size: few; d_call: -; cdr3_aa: CASSPPPWVRENTEAFF
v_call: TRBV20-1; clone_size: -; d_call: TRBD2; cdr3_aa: CSAYRTSGLNVNEQFF
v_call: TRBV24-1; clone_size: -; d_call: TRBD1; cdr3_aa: CATSDSRTGISGNTIYF